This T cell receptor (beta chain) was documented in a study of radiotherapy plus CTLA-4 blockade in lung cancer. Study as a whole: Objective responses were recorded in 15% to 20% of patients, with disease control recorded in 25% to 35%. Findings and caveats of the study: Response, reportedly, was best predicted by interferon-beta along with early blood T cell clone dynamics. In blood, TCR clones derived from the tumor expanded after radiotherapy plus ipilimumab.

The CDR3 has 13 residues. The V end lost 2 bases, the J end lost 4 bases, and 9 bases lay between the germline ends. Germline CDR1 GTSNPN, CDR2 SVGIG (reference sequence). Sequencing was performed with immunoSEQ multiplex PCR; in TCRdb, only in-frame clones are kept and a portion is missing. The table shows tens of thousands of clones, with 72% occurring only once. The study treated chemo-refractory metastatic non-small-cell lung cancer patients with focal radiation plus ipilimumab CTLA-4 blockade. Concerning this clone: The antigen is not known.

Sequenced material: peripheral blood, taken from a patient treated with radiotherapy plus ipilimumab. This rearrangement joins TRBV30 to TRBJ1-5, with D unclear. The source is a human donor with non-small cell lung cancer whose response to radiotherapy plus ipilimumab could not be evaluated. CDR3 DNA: TGTGCCTGGAGTAACAGTAAGAATCAGCCCCAGCATTTT. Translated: CAWSNSKNQPQHF. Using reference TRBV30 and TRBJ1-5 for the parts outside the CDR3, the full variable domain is SQTIHQWPATLVQPVGSPLSLECTVEGTSNPNLYWYRQAAGRGLQLLFYSVGIGQISSEVPQNLSASRPQDRQFILSSKKLLLSDSGFYLCAWSNSKNQPQHFGDGTRLSIL.